These 27 T cell receptor beta chains were sequenced from one sample in a study of T cell responses to AZD1222 COVID-19 vaccine. Profiled with immunoSEQ multiplex PCR; TCRdb holds only in-frame clones, not every one. The sample has about 97,000 clones, roughly 84% seen once. Source: peripheral blood, taken on day 0 of AZD1222 vaccination. These receptors came from an adult in good health.

This sequence joins TRBV19 and TRBJ1-4, with D perhaps matching TRBD1 (5 bases). Trimming stripped 3 bases from V and 0 bases from J, with 8 bases between. Germline lookup yields CDR1 LNHDA and CDR2 SQIVND (reference sequence). The CDR3 sequence is 15 residues long. CDR3 amino acids: CASSMGTATNEKLFF. The DNA for the CDR3 is TGTGCCAGTAGTATGGGGACGGCAACTAATGAAAAACTGTTTTTT.

This clone was counted only a few times. The chain joins TRBV5-8 to TRBJ1-6, with 7 bases matching TRBD1. Germline CDR1 SGHTS, CDR2 YDEGEE. The CDR3 runs to 16 residues. With V trimmed by 4 bases and J by 9 bases, 13 bases remained unmatched. CDR3 nucleotides: TGTGCCAGCAGCCCCCAGAGGGGGCTATTAGCTTCACCCCTCCACTTT. Its translation: CASSPQRGLLASPLHF.

The rearrangement joins TRBV10-3 to TRBJ1-5; 7 nucleotides match TRBD1. V shed 2 bases and J 1 base; nucleotides not matched to a gene: 8. CDR1 is ENHRY and CDR2 is SYGVKD in the germline V gene. The CDR3 is made up of 17 amino acids. The CDR3 sequence is CAISEARDRVSNQPQHF. The CDR3 DNA sequence: TGTGCCATCAGTGAGGCTCGTGACAGGGTCAGCAATCAGCCCCAGCATTTT.

The chain combines TRBV4-1 with TRBJ1-1; D remains unclear. V shed 1 base and J shed 4 bases, with 7 bases lying between them. The CDR3 loop spans 13 amino acids. Germline V gene data show CDR1 as MGHRA and CDR2 as YSYEKL. DNA of the CDR3: TGCGCCAGCAGCCAAGGGGCGCCCACTGAAGCTTTCTTT. Translation: CASSQGAPTEAFF.

In its sample, this clone was seen once. The CDR3 sequence is CASSLTGYTEAFF. CDR3 coding DNA: TGCGCCAGCAGCTTGACCGGGTATACTGAAGCTTTCTTT. The gene calls are TRBV5-1 and TRBJ1-1; no reliable D call. The CDR3 covers 13 residues. Germline loops: CDR1 SGHRS, CDR2 YFSETQ. Trimming took 1 base from V and 5 from J, leaving 9 bases between them. Drawing the rest from reference TRBV5-1 and TRBJ1-1, the complete variable domain is KAGVTQTPRYLIKTRGQQVTLSCSPISGHRSVSWYQQTPGQGLQFLFEYFSETQRNKGNFPGRFSGRQFSNSRSEMNVSTLELGDSALYLCASSLTGYTEAFFGQGTRLTVV.

This chain links TRBV7-9 with TRBJ2-3; D perhaps matches TRBD2 (5 bases). V gave up 0 bases and J gave up 0 bases, with 13 bases separating them. This CDR3 is 17 amino acids long. Germline values: CDR1 SEHNR, CDR2 FQNEAQ (reference sequence). The CDR3 DNA follows: TGTGCCAGCAGCTTAGCGCCAGGACTCCCGAGCACAGATACGCAGTATTTT. This translates into CASSLAPGLPSTDTQYF.

The V gene is TRBV5-6, the J gene TRBJ2-3, with 8 bases aligning to TRBD1. V lost 3 bases and J lost 2; bases outside the gene matches: 5. Per the germline V gene, CDR1 is SGHDT and CDR2 is YYEEEE. The CDR3 loop spans 15 amino acids. This CDR3 is CASSYRTGNTDTQYF. The CDR3 bases are TGTGCCAGCAGCTACAGGACAGGGAACACAGATACGCAGTATTTT.

The chain recombines TRBV7-9 with TRBJ1-4, with a possible D match to TRBD1 (5 bases). This CDR3 spans 15 amino acids. V was trimmed by 0 bases and J by 7 bases, leaving 12 bases between them. Per the germline V gene, CDR1 is SEHNR and CDR2 is FQNEAQ (reference sequence). CDR3 in DNA: TGTGCCAGCAGCTTAGCTCAGGGAATTGGTGAAAAACTGTTTTTT. The encoded protein is CASSLAQGIGEKLFF.

The sample holds one count of this clone. V gene TRBV12-5 combines with J gene TRBJ2-1; a weak D match, TRBD1 (6 bases). CDR1 LGHNT and CDR2 FRNRAP come from the germline V gene. V lost 5 bases and J lost 4, with 18 bases in between. CDR3 size: 16 residues. CDR3 DNA: TGTGCTAGTGGTGGGGGTGGGGGCTTTAAATACAATGAGCAGTTCTTC. Protein: CASGGGGGFKYNEQFF.

The CDR3 protein is CASSRGQGEGTDTQYF. CDR3 nucleotides: TGCGCCAGCAGCCGAGGACAGGGCGAAGGGACAGATACGCAGTATTTT. The V and J genes are TRBV4-1 and TRBJ2-3, with TRBD1 matching 8 bases. Germline CDR1 MGHRA, CDR2 YSYEKL. The CDR3 covers 16 residues. J was trimmed by 3 bases and V by 4 bases; bases with no gene match: 9.

There are a few counts of this clone. This chain links TRBV5-6 with TRBJ2-1; D not certain. The CDR3 has 16 amino acids. V was cut by 1 base and J by 2 bases, with 13 bases left in between. Germline V lookup: CDR1 SGHDT, CDR2 YYEEEE. The CDR3 nucleotides are TGTGCCAGCAGCTTGAATTTCGGAGAGACCTACAATGAGCAGTTCTTC. Translation gives CASSLNFGETYNEQFF. Combining the CDR3 with reference TRBV5-6 and TRBJ2-1 gives the whole variable domain DAGVTQSPTHLIKTRGQQVTLRCSPKSGHDTVSWYQQALGQGPQFIFQYYEEEERQRGNFPDRFSGHQFPNYSSELNVNALLLGDSALYLCASSLNFGETYNEQFFGPGTRLTVL.

CDR3 nucleotides: TGTGCCAGCAGCATCATGACAGGGCAGCGAGAGACCCAGTACTTC. It specifies CASSIMTGQRETQYF. V usage is TRBV7-8 and J usage is TRBJ2-5; 7 bases align to TRBD1. Germline trimming cut 5 bases from V and 4 bases from J; bases unmatched to any gene: 10. The CDR3 totals 15 residues. Germline values: CDR1 SGHVS, CDR2 FQNEAQ.

This clone was detected a few times. The chain uses TRBV2 and TRBJ1-2; perhaps TRBD1 as D (5 bases). V was trimmed by 2 bases and J by 8 bases, leaving 21 bases between them. CDR1 is SNHLY and CDR2 is FYNNEI in the germline V gene. This CDR3 spans 16 amino acids. In DNA form, the CDR3 reads TGTGCCAGCAGTGAAAGACAGTCGGACCACCTTAGGGGCTACACCTTC. This codes for CASSERQSDHLRGYTF. The full variable domain, with the rest looked up from reference TRBV2 and TRBJ1-2, is EPEVTQTPSHQVTQMGQEVILRCVPISNHLYFYWYRQILGQKVEFLVSFYNNEISEKSEIFDDQFSVERPDGSNFTLKIRSTKLEDSAMYFCASSERQSDHLRGYTFGSGTRLTVV.

The chain has TRBV6-2 or TRBV6-3 and TRBJ1-2; D remains ambiguous. Trimming pared 1 base from V and 8 bases from J, leaving 14 bases between. The CDR3 runs to 14 residues. The germline V gene encodes CDR1 MNHEY and CDR2 SVGEGT. CDR3 sequence: CASSYFSSGLGYTF. CDR3 DNA sequence: TGTGCCAGCAGTTACTTTTCGTCCGGGTTGGGCTACACCTTC.

The chain has TRBV5-6 and TRBJ1-6; possible D gene TRBD1, 5 bases. The V gene lost 3 bases and the J gene lost 10 bases, with 17 bases spanning the gap. The CDR3 has 15 residues. From germline, CDR1 is SGHDT and CDR2 YYEEEE. The CDR3 DNA sequence: TGTGCCAGCAGCTATGGGGGGGGTTTCAGGTCACCCCTCCACTTT. The encoded protein is CASSYGGGFRSPLHF.

The V and J genes are TRBV10-1 and TRBJ1-2; maybe TRBD1 (5 bases). The CDR3 is made up of 14 amino acids. Trimming removed 0 bases at V and 6 bases at J, with 11 bases between. Germline V gene sequence: CDR1 WNHNN, CDR2 SYGVQD (reference sequence). CDR3 DNA sequence: TGCGCCAGCAGTGAGTCGAGGGGTAGGGATGGCTACACCTTC. It codes for CASSESRGRDGYTF.

This clone was recorded once. The rearrangement links TRBV7-9 to TRBJ1-3, with D perhaps matching TRBD1 (5 bases). Trimming cost V 5 bases and J 1 base, with 15 bases left between them. The CDR3 totals 16 residues. Germline V gene sequence: CDR1 SEHNR, CDR2 FQNEAQ (reference sequence). The CDR3 spells CASSPREYGSGNTIYF. CDR3 nucleotide sequence: TGTGCCAGCAGCCCCAGGGAGTATGGGTCTGGAAACACCATATATTTT. Together with reference TRBV7-9 and TRBJ1-3, the CDR3 gives the full variable domain: DTGVSQNPRHKITKRGQNVTFRCDPISEHNRLYWYRQTLGQGPEFLTYFQNEAQLEKSRLLSDRFSAERPKGSFSTLEIQRTEQGDSAMYLCASSPREYGSGNTIYFGEGSWLTVV.

V usage is TRBV7-8 and J usage is TRBJ1-5; D is uncertain. The germline V and J ends were trimmed by 5 bases and 2 bases, with 13 bases remaining between them. Germline lookup yields CDR1 SGHVS and CDR2 FQNEAQ. This CDR3 contains 15 residues. Here the CDR3 reads CASSPLAGGNQPQHF. DNA of the CDR3: TGTGCCAGCAGCCCCTTGGCCGGCGGCAATCAGCCCCAGCATTTT. The full variable domain, with the rest looked up from reference TRBV7-8 and TRBJ1-5, is GAGVSQSPRYKVAKRGQDVALRCDPISGHVSLFWYQQALGQGPEFLTYFQNEAQLDKSGLPSDRFFAERPEGSVSTLKIQRTQQEDSAVYLCASSPLAGGNQPQHFGDGTRLSIL.

The chain uses TRBV10-3 and TRBJ1-5, with D maybe TRBD1 (5 bases). Between the trimmed V and J ends, which lost 7 bases and 5 bases, there was a span of 21 bases. The CDR3 covers 16 residues. Per the germline V gene, CDR1 is ENHRY and CDR2 is SYGVKD. The CDR3 sequence: CAIKEGQGRSDQPQHF. Written as DNA, the CDR3 is TGTGCCATCAAGGAGGGGCAAGGGCGAAGTGATCAGCCCCAGCATTTT.

This clone has just one count. V and J are TRBV7-9 and TRBJ1-2; no clear D. The CDR3 loop spans 15 amino acids. Germline values: CDR1 SEHNR, CDR2 FQNEAQ (reference sequence). V was cut by 5 bases and J by 0 bases, with 13 bases left in between. CDR3 coding DNA: TGTGCCAGCAGCCGGACGGCGCAAGCTAACTATGGCTACACCTTC. This gives the protein CASSRTAQANYGYTF.

The V call is TRBV14, the J call TRBJ2-1, with D perhaps TRBD2 (5 bases). The V end lost 8 bases, the J end lost 8 bases, and 13 bases lay between the germline ends. The CDR3 has 12 residues. Germline loops: CDR1 SGHDN, CDR2 FVKESK. The CDR3 sequence is CASQDSTHEQFF. CDR3 coding DNA: TGTGCCAGCCAGGACTCCACCCATGAGCAGTTCTTC.

This sequence joins TRBV3-1 (or the pseudogene TRBV3-2) and TRBJ2-1; 8 bases fit TRBD2. Trimming removed 0 bases from V and 5 bases from J; junction bases left unmatched: 9. CDR1 is LGHDT, CDR2 YNNKEL, per germline (reference sequence). The CDR3 contains 17 residues. The CDR3 coding sequence is TGTGCCAGCAGCCAAGATATTCGGACTAGCACTAACAATGAGCAGTTCTTC. Translated: CASSQDIRTSTNNEQFF.

In this sample, this clone turned up a few times. The chain employs TRBV5-1 and TRBJ2-5, with 8 positions matching TRBD1. Germline V gives CDR1 SGHRS, CDR2 YFSETQ. CDR3 length equals 15 residues. V was pared by 4 bases and J by 5 bases, with 10 bases of the junction left unmatched. This chain's CDR3 is CASSQPSGGRETQYF. The CDR3 nucleotides read TGCGCCAGCAGCCAACCCTCAGGGGGCAGGGAGACCCAGTACTTC.

This sequence joins TRBV12-5 and TRBJ1-1; D ambiguous. V shed 3 bases and J shed 0 bases, with 17 bases lying between them. Germline loops: CDR1 LGHNT, CDR2 FRNRAP. The length of the CDR3 is 17 residues. This chain's CDR3 is CASGLRATTLMNTEAFF. For the CDR3, the DNA is TGTGCTAGTGGTTTAAGGGCTACGACCCTTATGAACACTGAAGCTTTCTTT. Full variable domain (outside the CDR3, taken from reference TRBV12-5 and TRBJ1-1): DARVTQTPRHKVTEMGQEVTMRCQPILGHNTVFWYRQTMMQGLELLAYFRNRAPLDDSGMPKDRFSAEMPDATLATLKIQPSEPRDSAVYFCASGLRATTLMNTEAFFGQGTRLTVV.

This clone was observed once. The V and J genes are TRBV4-3 and TRBJ1-1; perhaps TRBD1 as D (5 bases). Germline V lookup: CDR1 LGHNA, CDR2 YSLEER. V gave up 0 bases and J gave up 7 bases, with 18 bases separating them. The CDR3 runs to 16 residues. CDR3 DNA sequence: TGCGCCAGCAGCCAAGAATGGGGGTATGGGGAAGTTGAAGCTTTCTTT. Its translation: CASSQEWGYGEVEAFF.

The rearrangement links TRBV19 to TRBJ1-5, with D maybe TRBD1 (6 bases). Germline values: CDR1 LNHDA, CDR2 SQIVND (reference sequence). V lost 4 bases and J 4 bases, leaving 17 bases between the germline ends. The CDR3 length is 16 residues. As DNA, the CDR3 is TGTGCCAGTAGTAGGGGGCCGGACAGCCAAAATCAGCCCCAGCATTTT. It specifies CASSRGPDSQNQPQHF.

This chain uses TRBV19 with TRBJ2-7, with D perhaps TRBD1 (5 bases). CDR1 and CDR2 (germline): LNHDA, SQIVND (reference sequence). Trimming removed 1 base at V and 5 bases at J, with 9 bases between. The CDR3 length is 13 residues. In DNA, the CDR3 is TGTGCCAGTAGTATAGGGGTCAGGGACGAGCAGTACTTC. Protein product: CASSIGVRDEQYF.